A selection of T cell receptor beta chains follows, all from one sample in a study of regulatory T cells in long-lasting Graves disease. Each CDR3 protein gets one entry after TCRdb re-called the multiplex PCR reads with MiXCR. The sample includes 350,000 to 450,000 distinct CDR3 sequences, about 21% of them seen just once. The sequencing here drew on peripheral blood mononuclear cells (PBMCs), taken when the disease was refractory, from a patient treated with antithyroid drugs. Receptors were obtained from a female donor with Graves disease. The CDR3 runs from the conserved cysteine through the conserved F or W. A D gene is named only where the DNA matches it firmly. Rows may omit the clone size; those that give it use once, few, many or a size class.

clone size	V gene	D gene	J gene	CDR3 protein	CDR3 DNA
many	TRBV28	.	TRBJ1-2	CASSLNGRSAF	TGTGCCAGCAGTTTAAATGGCAGGAGTGCCTTC
.	TRBV14	.	TRBJ1-2	CASSFPGQLYGYTF	TGTGCCAGCAGTTTCCCGGGACAACTTTATGGCTACACCTTC
.	TRBV11-2	.	TRBJ2-1	CASSLVHNEQFF	TGTGCCAGCAGCTTAGTCCACAATGAGCAGTTCTTC
many	TRBV6-1	.	TRBJ1-2	CASMDGRSGYGYTF	TGTGCCAGCATGGACGGGAGGTCAGGGTATGGCTACACCTTC
many	TRBV6-1	.	TRBJ1-5	CASSETADSNQPQHF	TGTGCCAGCAGTGAAACGGCAGATAGCAATCAGCCCCAGCATTTT
many	TRBV5-1	.	TRBJ2-2	CASSLDVPLHTGELFF	TGCGCCAGCAGCTTGGATGTTCCACTCCACACCGGGGAGCTGTTTTTT
.	TRBV10-1	TRBD2	TRBJ2-3	CASRVAGLITDTQYF	TGCGCCAGCAGGGTAGCGGGACTTATCACAGATACGCAGTATTTT
many	TRBV7-9	TRBD1	TRBJ2-5	CASSHPRTGGRVETQYF	TGTGCCAGCAGCCACCCACGGACAGGGGGTAGGGTGGAGACCCAGTACTTC
few	TRBV10-3	TRBD2	TRBJ2-2	CAISALAGGSAGELFF	TGTGCCATCAGTGCGCTAGCGGGAGGGTCGGCCGGGGAGCTGTTTTTT
.	TRBV9	TRBD2	TRBJ2-1	CASSVGSGSYNEQFF	TGTGCCAGCAGCGTAGGTAGCGGGAGCTACAATGAGCAGTTCTTC
.	TRBV18	.	TRBJ2-1	CASSPPIGSDNEQFF	TGTGCCAGCTCACCACCGATCGGGAGTGACAATGAGCAGTTCTTC
few	TRBV28	.	TRBJ1-5	CASSNRDNQPQHF	TGTGCCAGCAGTAATAGGGACAATCAGCCCCAGCATTTT
.	TRBV24-1	TRBD2	TRBJ2-2	CATSDIAGSTGELFF	TGTGCCACCAGTGACATAGCGGGAAGCACCGGGGAGCTGTTTTTT
few	TRBV27	.	TRBJ2-6	CASSFTQGGNVLTF	TGTGCCAGCAGTTTTACGCAGGGCGGCAACGTCCTGACTTTC
many	TRBV28	.	TRBJ2-6	CASSFGYRSGANVLTF	TGTGCCAGCAGTTTTGGCTACCGCTCTGGGGCCAACGTCCTGACTTTC
few	TRBV19	.	TRBJ2-5	CASRGGHKQETQYF	TGTGCCAGTAGGGGGGGACACAAGCAAGAGACCCAGTACTTC